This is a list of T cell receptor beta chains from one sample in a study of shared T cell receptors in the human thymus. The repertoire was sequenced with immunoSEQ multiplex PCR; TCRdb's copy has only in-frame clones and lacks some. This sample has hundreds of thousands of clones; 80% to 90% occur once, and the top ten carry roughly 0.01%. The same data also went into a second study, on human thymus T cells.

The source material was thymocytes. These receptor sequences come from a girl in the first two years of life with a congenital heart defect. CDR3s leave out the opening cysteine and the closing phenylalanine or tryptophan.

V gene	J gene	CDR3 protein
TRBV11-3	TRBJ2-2	ASSWRVGDNTGELF
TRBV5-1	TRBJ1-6	ASSLWTGDNSPLH
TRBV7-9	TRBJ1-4	ASSAGSTNEKLF
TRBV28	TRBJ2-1	ASSSPGQGYNEQF
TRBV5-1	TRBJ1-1	ASSLGRGLVEAF
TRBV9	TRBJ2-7	ASSVDALPGGRSYEQY
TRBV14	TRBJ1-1	ASSQERVRDSIMNTEAF
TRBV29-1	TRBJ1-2	SVESPRRANYGYT
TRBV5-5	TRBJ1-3	ASSFPKGGKRNTIY
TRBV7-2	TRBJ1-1	ASSPGGEGTPEAF
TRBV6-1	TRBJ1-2	ASREPYRGRGYT
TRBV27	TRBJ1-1	ASLKAPGSGGRQTNTEAF
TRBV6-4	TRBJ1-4	ASSDNRGREKLF
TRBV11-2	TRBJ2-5	ASHGGLKETQY
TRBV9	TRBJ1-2	ASSAHRDYGYT
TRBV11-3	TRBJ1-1	ASSRLRNTEAF
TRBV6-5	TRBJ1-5	ASSKPTDQPQH
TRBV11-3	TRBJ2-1	ASSLGGTVPWGYNEQF
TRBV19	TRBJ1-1	ARNGQSIANTEAF
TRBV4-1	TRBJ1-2	ASSQERTGYGYT
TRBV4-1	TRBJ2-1	ASSPPPDRSSYNEQF
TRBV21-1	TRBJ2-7	ASSKGGGKGSYEQY
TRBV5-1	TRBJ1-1	ASSPRKGQGGNTEAF
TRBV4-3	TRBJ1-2	ASSQSGVRYGYT
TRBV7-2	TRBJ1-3	ASSLAQPRGGTGNTIY
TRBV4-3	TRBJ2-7	ASSQDRTGRAYEQY
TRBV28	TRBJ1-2	ASSLPRTGIYGYT
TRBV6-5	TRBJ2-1	ASRILAGGYNEQF
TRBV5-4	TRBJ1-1	ASSLAGTGEAF
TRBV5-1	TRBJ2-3	ASSQVSTRTSGGGGTDTQY
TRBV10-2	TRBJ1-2	ASSEGESGGQNYGYT
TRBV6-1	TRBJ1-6	ASSPRTANSPLH
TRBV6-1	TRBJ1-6	ASRDRGRVVSPLH
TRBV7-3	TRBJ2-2	ASSQRTSGGSDTGELF
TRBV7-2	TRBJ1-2	ASSLAGQGTDPYGYT
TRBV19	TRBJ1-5	ASTGTPRGGGGQPQH
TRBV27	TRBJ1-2	ASTPRAGDYGYT
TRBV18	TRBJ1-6	ASSPQQGDNSPLH
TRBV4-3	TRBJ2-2	ASSQGQTSNTGELF
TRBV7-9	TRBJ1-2	ASSLGSGYT
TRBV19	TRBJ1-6	ASSKTPGSPLH
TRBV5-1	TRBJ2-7	ASSFTGGSYEQY
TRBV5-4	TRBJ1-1	ASKRNNRSSPEAF
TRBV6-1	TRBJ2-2	ASSPQGASTGELF
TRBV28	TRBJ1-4	ASSPTRHARNEKLF
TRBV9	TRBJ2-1	ASSAGDSGEQF
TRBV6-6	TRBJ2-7	ASSLKTGEQY
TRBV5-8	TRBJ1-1	ASSPPRGGSNTEAF
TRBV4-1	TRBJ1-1	ASSPWTENTEAF
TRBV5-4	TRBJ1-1	ASSLIQGNIDSTEAF